The next 29 T cell receptor beta chains were all read from a single sample in a study of blood T cells in healthy people across ages. Alongside a J-beta primer mix, a sample-barcoded 5' primer served in a second PCR lasting roughly 6 to 11 cycles. TCRdb independently ran MiXCR on the 5' RACE reads; one entry per CDR3 protein. This table has some 1.4 million distinct CDR3 sequences, roughly 40% appearing once. Sequenced sample: blood. Source of these receptors: a woman aged 18-29 years in good health.

This chain connects TRBV20-1 to TRBJ1-1; D possibly corresponds to TRBD1 (6 bases). Trimming took off 0 bases at V and 8 bases at J, with 13 bases between the two ends. The germline V gene encodes CDR1 DFQATT and CDR2 SNEGSKA (reference sequence). This CDR3 spans 13 amino acids. The CDR3 spells CSARDTGQEEAFF. DNA for the CDR3: TGCAGTGCTAGAGATACAGGGCAAGAGGAAGCTTTCTTT.

This clonotype came up many times. The J gene is TRBJ1-2, the V gene TRBV13; no definite D call. The CDR3 has 15 amino acids. Per the germline V gene, CDR1 is PRHDT and CDR2 is FYEKMQ (reference sequence). V was cut by 8 bases and J by 5 bases, with 21 bases left in between. The CDR3 nucleotides read TGTGCCAGCGAGGACTCTAACATTAATCGGTATGGCTACACCTTC. As protein: CASEDSNINRYGYTF.

This clonotype has more than one count but fewer than ten. V is TRBV14 and J is TRBJ2-1; D may be TRBD1 (6 bases). This CDR3 region has 13 residues. V gave up 3 bases and J gave up 10 bases, with 13 bases separating them. Germline lookup yields CDR1 SGHDN and CDR2 FVKESK. The CDR3 loop is CASSHGAGAEQFF. The CDR3 bases are TGTGCCAGCAGCCACGGTGCAGGGGCCGAGCAGTTCTTC.

The genes are TRBV28 and TRBJ2-1, with TRBD1 as a possible D gene (6 bases). The CDR3 contains 16 residues. The germline gives CDR1 MDHEN, CDR2 SYDVKM. The V gene lost 2 bases and the J gene lost 1 base, with 12 bases spanning the gap. The CDR3 reads CASSLADSWSYNEQFF. Here the CDR3 DNA reads TGTGCCAGCAGTTTAGCGGACAGCTGGTCCTACAATGAGCAGTTCTTC.

The chain joins TRBV2 to TRBJ2-7, with a weak D call TRBD1 (6 bases). Germline V CDR1 and CDR2: SNHLY, FYNNEI. The CDR3 runs 16 residues. V was pared by 3 bases and J by 3 bases, with 18 bases between. As DNA, the CDR3 is TGTGCCAGCAGTGAGGCGCAAGGGGGTCCTTACTACGAGCAGTACTTC. It codes for CASSEAQGGPYYEQYF.

The CDR3 reads CASSVANSNEQFF. CDR3 DNA: TGTGCCAGCAGTGTCGCTAATTCCAATGAGCAGTTCTTC. The chain has TRBV6-5 and TRBJ2-1, with D unclear. The CDR3 contains 13 residues. Germline V gene data show CDR1 as MNHEY and CDR2 as SVGAGI. The V end lost 5 bases, the J end lost 6 bases, and 11 bases lay between the germline ends.

The chain joins TRBV7-9 to TRBJ2-7; no reliable D call. Germline V lookup: CDR1 SEHNR, CDR2 FQNEAQ (reference sequence). V dropped 5 bases and J dropped 6 bases, with 14 bases sitting between them. CDR3 length: 13 amino acids. As DNA, the CDR3 is TGTGCCAGCAGCCCCCCTGTGGTCTCCGAGCAGTACTTC. Protein product: CASSPPVVSEQYF.

The chain is built from TRBV7-2 and TRBJ2-3, with TRBD2 matching over 7 bases. Germline loops: CDR1 SGHTA, CDR2 FQGNSA. The CDR3 is 16 amino acids. V gave up 1 base and J gave up 2 bases; unmatched junction bases: 6. The CDR3 DNA sequence: TGTGCCAGCAGCTTAGAGGTCGGGAGGTACACAGATACGCAGTATTTT. Residues: CASSLEVGRYTDTQYF.

This clonotype turned up a few times. J is TRBJ1-2 and V is TRBV20-1; D is perhaps TRBD1 (5 bases). The CDR3 sequence is 14 residues long. CDR1 and CDR2 (germline): DFQATT, SNEGSKA (reference sequence). V lost 6 bases, J lost 8 bases, and 22 bases lay in between. CDR3 in amino acids: CSALHGGASRGYTF. The CDR3, as DNA: TGCAGTGCCCTCCATGGTGGGGCGTCCCGCGGCTACACCTTC.

The chain links TRBV2 to TRBJ2-1, with TRBD2 matching over 8 bases. J gave up 0 bases and V 7 bases, and 23 bases lay outside the gene matches. Germline V lookup: CDR1 SNHLY, CDR2 FYNNEI. This CDR3 is 21 amino acids long. The CDR3 sequence is CASIRTSLLVVSRSSYNEQFF. In nucleotides, the CDR3 is TGTGCCAGCATACGGACTAGCCTCCTGGTTGTCTCCCGGAGCTCCTACAATGAGCAGTTCTTC. The whole variable domain, filled in from reference TRBV2 and TRBJ2-1, reads EPEVTQTPSHQVTQMGQEVILRCVPISNHLYFYWYRQILGQKVEFLVSFYNNEISEKSEIFDDQFSVERPDGSNFTLKIRSTKLEDSAMYFCASIRTSLLVVSRSSYNEQFFGPGTRLTVL.

This clonotype was seen a handful of times. V and J are TRBV7-2 and TRBJ2-7; unclear D gene. The CDR3 contains 14 residues. The germline V and J ends were trimmed by 5 bases and 7 bases, with 18 bases remaining between them. CDR1 is SGHTA and CDR2 is FQGNSA in the germline V gene. The CDR3 region has the DNA TGTGCCAGCAGCGACCGTGCGGTTTACAATGAGCAGTACTTC. Encoded protein: CASSDRAVYNEQYF.

This clonotype was detected a few times. The chain has TRBV11-2 and TRBJ2-5, with D possibly matching TRBD1 (6 bases). V lost 5 bases and J lost 2, with 24 bases in between. CDR1 is SGHAT and CDR2 is FQNNGV in the germline V gene. The CDR3 spans 18 residues. The CDR3 loop reads CASSPQGPWAGKQETQYF. Here the CDR3 DNA reads TGTGCCAGCAGCCCACAGGGCCCCTGGGCAGGGAAACAAGAGACCCAGTACTTC.

This clonotype appeared many times. The chain recombines TRBV4-1 with TRBJ2-7; 9 bases are a match to TRBD1. Looked up from germline, CDR1 is MGHRA and CDR2 is YSYEKL. V lost 4 bases, J lost 2 bases, and 3 bases stayed unmatched. The CDR3 runs to 14 residues. CDR3 bases: TGCGCCAGCAGCCGGACAGGGGAGACCTACGAGCAGTACTTC. Amino acids: CASSRTGETYEQYF.

The rearrangement links TRBV12-3 or TRBV12-4 to TRBJ1-1, with D perhaps TRBD1 (6 bases). Trimming took 6 bases from V and 0 from J, leaving 14 bases between them. The length of the CDR3 is 15 residues. CDR3 amino acids: CASSRGRDMNTEAFF. CDR3 DNA: TGTGCCAGCAGCCGAGGCAGGGACATGAACACTGAAGCTTTCTTT.

V is TRBV25-1 and J is TRBJ1-2; no clear D gene. This CDR3 contains 14 residues. Germline V gives CDR1 MGHDK, CDR2 SYGVNS. The V and J ends lost 1 base and 1 base respectively, with 7 bases between them. This chain's CDR3 is CASSEFFNNYGYTF. CDR3 DNA sequence: TGTGCCAGCAGTGAATTTTTTAATAACTATGGCTACACCTTC.

This clonotype was counted ten times or more. J is TRBJ2-3 and V is TRBV29-1; D gene ambiguous. This CDR3 contains 12 residues. In germline, CDR1 is SQVTM, CDR2 ANQGSEA. The V gene lost 3 bases and the J gene lost 3 bases, with 7 bases spanning the gap. CDR3 protein: CSVDAGTDTQYF. The CDR3 bases are TGCAGCGTTGATGCTGGGACAGATACGCAGTATTTT.

The chain uses TRBV4-1 and TRBJ2-3; D perhaps matches TRBD1 (6 bases). The germline CDR1 and CDR2 sequences are MGHRA and YSYEKL. The CDR3 is 16 amino acids. Trimming pared 5 bases from V and 0 bases from J, leaving 15 bases between. In DNA form, the CDR3 reads TGCGCCAGCAGCAGGGACCCAGGGGTCAGCACAGATACGCAGTATTTT. Protein product: CASSRDPGVSTDTQYF.

This clonotype has only a few counts. V usage is TRBV11-2 and J usage is TRBJ2-1; no definite D call. The germline V gene encodes CDR1 SGHAT and CDR2 FQNNGV. Trimming took 0 bases from V and 4 from J, leaving 7 bases between them. The CDR3 extends over 14 amino acids. The CDR3 DNA reads as TGTGCCAGCAGCTTAGATCTCGAGTACAATGAGCAGTTCTTC. Protein: CASSLDLEYNEQFF.

The chain is built from TRBV7-9 and TRBJ2-1; 8 bases fit TRBD2. Trimming cost V 5 bases and J 6 bases; bases outside gene matches: 3. Germline V gene sequence: CDR1 SEHNR, CDR2 FQNEAQ (reference sequence). This CDR3 comprises 13 residues. The CDR3, as DNA: TGTGCCAGCAGCGTACTAGCGGTCAATGAGCAGTTCTTC. Its protein product is CASSVLAVNEQFF.

Points on this clonotype: At one of its ends the junction is not consistent with the germline gene, which may arise from a read error. This CDR3 reads CAISESIAGGEQYF. The CDR3 region has the DNA TGTGCTATCAGTGAGTCAATAGCGGGGGGCGAGCAGTACTTC. This chain links TRBV10-3 with TRBJ2-7; 10 bases align to TRBD2. The CDR3 is made up of 14 amino acids. The V gene's germline CDR1 is ENHRY and CDR2 SYGVKD.

The chain is built from TRBV12-5 and TRBJ2-7; the D is unclear. The germline CDR1 and CDR2 sequences are LGHNT and FRNRAP. The V and J ends lost 3 bases and 2 bases respectively, with 8 bases between them. The CDR3 consists of 13 residues. The CDR3 nucleotides read TGTGCTAGTGGTTTTATTGGGACCTACGAGCAGTACTTC. Translation: CASGFIGTYEQYF.

This clonotype was observed a few times. V and J are TRBV27 and TRBJ2-7, with D maybe TRBD2 (6 bases). The CDR3 is 14 residues long. In germline, CDR1 is MNHEY, CDR2 SMNVEV (reference sequence). Trimming pared 2 bases from V and 3 bases from J, leaving 11 bases between. The CDR3 sequence: CASSLGPGVYEQYF. The CDR3 nucleotides are TGTGCCAGCAGTTTAGGCCCGGGGGTCTACGAGCAGTACTTC.

The gene calls are TRBV9 and TRBJ2-6; D possibly corresponds to TRBD1 (6 bases). This CDR3 is built from 15 residues. Per the germline V gene, CDR1 is SGDLS and CDR2 is YYNGEE. The V gene lost 2 bases and the J gene lost 12 bases, with 18 bases spanning the gap. The CDR3 region has the DNA TGTGCCAGCAGCGTCCTGCCGGGACAAGGGGGCGTCCTGACTTTC. This encodes CASSVLPGQGGVLTF.

Note on this clonotype: An end of the junction differs from the germline gene, which may be a read error. V is TRBV5-1 and J is TRBJ2-4; tentatively, D is TRBD2 (6 bases). The J call may be wrong; the DNA end is better matched by TRBJ2-7. The CDR3 contains 14 residues. The V gene's germline CDR1 is SGHRS and CDR2 YFSETQ. This chain's CDR3 is CVSSLGTSPYEQYF. CDR3 nucleotides: TGCGTCAGCAGCTTGGGTACTAGCCCTTACGAGCAGTACTTC.

V and J are TRBV9 and TRBJ2-5; D not certain. The CDR3 contains 17 residues. V was shortened by 0 bases and J by 0 bases, with 15 bases between the two germline ends. Germline V CDR1 and CDR2: SGDLS, YYNGEE. The CDR3 protein is CASSVEATLWDQETQYF. The CDR3, as DNA: TGTGCCAGCAGCGTAGAAGCCACACTCTGGGACCAAGAGACCCAGTACTTC.

The chain has TRBV3-1 and TRBJ1-6; D gene ambiguous. Trimming took 0 bases from V and 0 from J, leaving 6 bases between them. This CDR3 contains 16 residues. Germline CDR1 reads LGHDT; CDR2 reads YNNKEL (reference sequence). CDR3 sequence: CASSQDPGSYNSPLHF. In nucleotides, the CDR3 is TGTGCCAGCAGCCAAGATCCGGGCTCCTATAATTCACCCCTCCACTTT.

There are a few counts of this clonotype. The CDR3 nucleotides are TGTGCCAGCAGGCCCGGGGAAGGGGTGAATTCACCCCTCCACTTT. Translated: CASRPGEGVNSPLHF. V is TRBV2 and J is TRBJ1-6, with D possibly TRBD1 on 5 matching bases. The V gene's germline CDR1 is SNHLY and CDR2 FYNNEI. The CDR3 has 15 amino acids. The V gene lost 6 bases and the J gene lost 7 bases, with 16 bases spanning the gap.

The gene calls are TRBV6-5 and TRBJ2-1; no definite D call. Deletions cut 0 bases from V and 4 bases from J, with 16 bases between. CDR1 MNHEY and CDR2 SVGAGI come from the germline V gene. This CDR3 comprises 17 residues. CDR3 amino acids: CASSYSGSGISYNEQFF. The CDR3 DNA sequence: TGTGCCAGCAGTTACTCGGGCTCCGGAATTTCTTACAATGAGCAGTTCTTC.

The chain employs TRBV20-1 and TRBJ2-1; D not resolved. Deletions cut 3 bases from V and 6 bases from J, with 9 bases between. Germline V gene lookup returns CDR1 DFQATT and CDR2 SNEGSKA (reference sequence). CDR3 length equals 12 residues. The CDR3, as DNA: TGCAGTGCTAGTCTTACTGGCAATGAGCAGTTCTTC. This gives the protein CSASLTGNEQFF.